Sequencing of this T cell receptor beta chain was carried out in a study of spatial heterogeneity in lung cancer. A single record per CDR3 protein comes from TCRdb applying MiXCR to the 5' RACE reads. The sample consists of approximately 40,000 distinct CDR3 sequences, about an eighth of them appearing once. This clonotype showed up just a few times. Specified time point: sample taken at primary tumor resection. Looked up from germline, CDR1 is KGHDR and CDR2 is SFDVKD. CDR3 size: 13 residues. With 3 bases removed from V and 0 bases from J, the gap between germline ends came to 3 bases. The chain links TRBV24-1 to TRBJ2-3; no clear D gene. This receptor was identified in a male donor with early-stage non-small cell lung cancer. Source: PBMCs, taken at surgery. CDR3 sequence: CATSDPSTDTQYF. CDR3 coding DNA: TGTGCCACCAGTGATCCTAGCACAGATACGCAGTATTTT.